This T cell receptor (beta chain) was captured by sequencing in a study of T-cell reconstitution after alpha-beta-depleted transplantation in children. Preparation of the TCRbeta library involved a method that used unique molecular identifiers. TCRdb reprocessed the PCR reads via MiXCR and lists one record per CDR3 protein. The sample gives fewer than 120,000 distinct CDR3 sequences, around 10% of which show up once; approximately 7.6% is in the top ten. The junction had 5 bases not matched to a gene; V was cut back by 0 bases and J by 0 bases. In germline, CDR1 is ENHRY, CDR2 SYGVKD. The CDR3 loop spans 18 amino acids. The sample holds many counts of this clonotype.

The gene calls are TRBV10-3 and TRBJ2-4, with TRBD1 matching 10 bases. The clonotype originates from a human donor who donated a stem cell graft to a child with acute lymphoblastic leukemia. Sequences were derived from PBMCs from the stem cell graft donor, sampled from the stem cell graft. The CDR3 sequence is CAISESPTGGLAKNIQYF. The CDR3 nucleotides read TGTGCCATCAGTGAGTCCCCGACAGGGGGCTTAGCCAAAAACATTCAGTACTTC.